Detailed here is one T cell receptor (beta chain). The entry originates in a study of T cells in localized non-small cell lung cancer. Profiled with immunoSEQ multiplex PCR; TCRdb holds only in-frame clones, not every one. Of 20,000 to 30,000 clones listed, 85% to 90% were seen once; the top ten hold about 1%. Unmatched junction bases numbered 5, after V lost 0 bases and J lost 9 bases. The CDR3 loop spans 15 amino acids. V is TRBV5-3 and J is TRBJ2-1; 11 positions agree with TRBD1. TRBV5-3 is identified as an open reading frame with a role that is uncertain. This receptor was taken from a woman aged 40 to 75 with stage I lung adenocarcinoma. The material was peripheral blood, obtained before any cancer treatment. CDR3: CARSLVGQGEGEQFF. The CDR3 bases are TGTGCCAGAAGCTTGGTGGGACAGGGGGAGGGTGAGCAGTTCTTC.